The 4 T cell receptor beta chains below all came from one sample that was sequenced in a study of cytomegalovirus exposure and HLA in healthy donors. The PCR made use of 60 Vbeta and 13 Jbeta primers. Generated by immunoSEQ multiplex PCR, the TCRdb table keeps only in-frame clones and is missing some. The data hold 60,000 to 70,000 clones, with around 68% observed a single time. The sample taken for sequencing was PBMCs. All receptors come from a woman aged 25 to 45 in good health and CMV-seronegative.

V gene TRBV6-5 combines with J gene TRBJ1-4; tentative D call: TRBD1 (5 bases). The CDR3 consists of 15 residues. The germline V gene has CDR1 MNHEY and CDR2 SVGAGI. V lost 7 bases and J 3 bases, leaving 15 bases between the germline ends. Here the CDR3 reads CASKRRGQANEKLFF. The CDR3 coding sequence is TGTGCCAGCAAGCGAAGGGGTCAGGCTAATGAAAAACTGTTTTTT.

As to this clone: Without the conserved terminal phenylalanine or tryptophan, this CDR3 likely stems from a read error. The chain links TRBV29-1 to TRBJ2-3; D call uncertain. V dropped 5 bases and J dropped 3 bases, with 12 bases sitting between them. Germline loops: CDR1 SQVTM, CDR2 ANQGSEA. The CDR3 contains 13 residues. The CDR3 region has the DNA TGCAGCGTTCGTGTGGGCCTGACAGATACGCAGTATGTT. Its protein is CSVRVGLTDTQYV.

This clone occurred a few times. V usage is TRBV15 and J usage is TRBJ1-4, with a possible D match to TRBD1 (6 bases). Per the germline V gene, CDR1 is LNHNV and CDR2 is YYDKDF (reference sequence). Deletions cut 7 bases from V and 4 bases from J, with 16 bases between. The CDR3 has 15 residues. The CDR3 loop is CATTWGGALNEKLFF. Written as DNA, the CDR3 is TGTGCCACCACCTGGGGGGGGGCGCTTAATGAAAAACTGTTTTTT.

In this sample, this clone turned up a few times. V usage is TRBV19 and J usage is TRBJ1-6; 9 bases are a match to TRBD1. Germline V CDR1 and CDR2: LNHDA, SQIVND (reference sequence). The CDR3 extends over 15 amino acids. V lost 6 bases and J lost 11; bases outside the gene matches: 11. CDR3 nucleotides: TGTGCCAGTAGCCAAAATGGACAGGGGAGGACACCCCTCCACTTT. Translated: CASSQNGQGRTPLHF.